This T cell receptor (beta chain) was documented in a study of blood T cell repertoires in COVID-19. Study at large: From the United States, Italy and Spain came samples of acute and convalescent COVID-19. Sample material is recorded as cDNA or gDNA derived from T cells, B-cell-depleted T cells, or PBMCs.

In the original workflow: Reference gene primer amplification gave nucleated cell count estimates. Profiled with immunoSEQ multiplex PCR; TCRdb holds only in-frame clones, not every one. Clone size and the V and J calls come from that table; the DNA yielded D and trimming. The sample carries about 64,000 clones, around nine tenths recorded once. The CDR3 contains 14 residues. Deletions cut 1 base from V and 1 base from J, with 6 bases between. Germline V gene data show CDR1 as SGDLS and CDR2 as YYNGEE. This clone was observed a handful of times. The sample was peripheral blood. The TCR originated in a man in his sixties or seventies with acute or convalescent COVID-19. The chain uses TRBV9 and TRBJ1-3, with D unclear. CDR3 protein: CASSVHFSGNTIYF. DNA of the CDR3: TGTGCCAGCAGCGTACATTTTTCTGGAAACACCATATATTTT.